This T cell receptor (beta chain) appears in the sequencing data of a study of T cells in localized non-small cell lung cancer. General observations from the study: Appearances in adjacent lung were noted for a median roughly 58 of the top 100 tumor clones. A single tumor region was sequenced, leaving heterogeneity possible. Tumor showed lower T cell clonality than uninvolved adjacent lung, where it was highest.

A remark on this clone: Its specificity is unknown.

Sequencing used immunoSEQ multiplex PCR; TCRdb keeps in-frame clones, though not all of them. Of about 6,300 clones in the sample, 40% to 45% are singletons; the top ten hold 7.5% to 10%. The sequences come from lung tumor tissue, collected before any cancer treatment. This sequence was found in a woman aged 35 to 75 with stage II squamous cell lung carcinoma.

The CDR3 bases are TGCGCCAGCAGGGAGGTCGGGGTCACCGGGGAGCTGTTTTTT. It encodes CASREVGVTGELFF. V is TRBV5-1 and J is TRBJ2-2, with D perhaps matching TRBD2 (5 bases). This CDR3 is 14 amino acids long. CDR1 and CDR2 (germline): SGHRS, YFSETQ. V was shortened by 5 bases and J by 4 bases, with 12 bases between the two germline ends.